These 24 T cell receptor beta chains were all obtained from the same sample, sequenced in a study of early T cells in non-severe SARS-CoV-2 infection. TCRdb recomputed calls from the 5' RACE reads with MiXCR, one row per CDR3 protein. Counted here are 37,000 or so distinct CDR3 sequences, roughly 6.2% occurring once; the ten biggest clones make up 25% to 30%. Specimen: whole blood. These receptors were taken from an adult who was a healthcare worker with PCR-confirmed SARS-CoV-2 infection or an uninfected control (not recorded which).

This clonotype was observed many times. The chain recombines TRBV7-3 with TRBJ2-1; 7 positions agree with TRBD2. CDR1 SGHTA and CDR2 FQGTGA come from the germline V gene. The CDR3 runs 14 residues. V shed 5 bases, J shed 9 bases, and the junction held 10 bases outside the gene matches. This CDR3 is CASSLAGDAGEQFF. The CDR3 DNA reads TGTGCCAGCAGCCTGGCGGGGGACGCGGGTGAGCAGTTCTTC.

This clonotype was detected many times. The V gene is TRBV7-2, the J gene TRBJ2-5, with 7 nucleotides matching TRBD1. CDR1 and CDR2 (germline): SGHTA, FQGNSA. J gave up 5 bases and V 4 bases, and 7 bases lay outside the gene matches. The CDR3 has 14 residues. The CDR3 DNA reads as TGTGCCAGCAGCTCCCGAGGGGGCTGGGAGACCCAGTACTTC. Translation: CASSSRGGWETQYF.

This clonotype was detected ten times or more. The V call is TRBV28, the J call TRBJ2-5, with D maybe TRBD1 (5 bases). The CDR3 is made up of 14 amino acids. Germline CDR1 reads MDHEN; CDR2 reads SYDVKM. The V and J ends lost 3 bases and 1 base respectively, with 9 bases between them. The chain's CDR3 is CASSLVRAQETQYF. The CDR3 DNA reads as TGTGCCAGCAGTTTGGTCAGGGCCCAAGAGACCCAGTACTTC.

The chain recombines TRBV28 with TRBJ1-4; D remains ambiguous. Trimming removed 10 bases from V and 7 bases from J, with 10 bases in between. This CDR3 is built from 11 residues. Germline values: CDR1 MDHEN, CDR2 SYDVKM. DNA for the CDR3: TGTGCCACCCTGGGCGGTGAAAAACTGTTTTTT. Its translation: CATLGGEKLFF.

This clonotype was seen repeatedly, ten times or more. The CDR3 region has the DNA TGTGCCATCAGTGAGTCGACTCAAGGGTTTAATCAGCCCCAGCATTTT. Translation: CAISESTQGFNQPQHF. The V call is TRBV10-3, the J call TRBJ1-5; D gene uncertain. This CDR3 has 16 amino acids. V was shortened by 0 bases and J by 4 bases, with 13 bases between the two germline ends. Germline values: CDR1 ENHRY, CDR2 SYGVKD.

The table lists this clonotype with many counts. The chain is built from TRBV19 and TRBJ2-3; D uncertain. Germline V lookup: CDR1 LNHDA, CDR2 SQIVND (reference sequence). V lost 2 bases and J lost 1, with 4 bases in between. This CDR3 contains 13 residues. The CDR3 nucleotides are TGTGCCAGTAGTATACGGGGCACAGATACGCAGTATTTT. The encoded protein is CASSIRGTDTQYF.

This clonotype was detected ten times or more. This rearrangement joins TRBV12-3 or TRBV12-4 to TRBJ2-7, with D perhaps matching TRBD2 (6 bases). V gave up 1 base and J gave up 0 bases, with 10 bases separating them. The CDR3 extends over 15 amino acids. The CDR3 DNA reads TGTGCCAGCAGTTTAGGCCAGCGGGCCTCCTACGAGCAGTACTTC. Its translation is CASSLGQRASYEQYF.

This clonotype came up many times. The chain employs TRBV18 and TRBJ2-3; a possible D gene is TRBD2 (6 bases). This CDR3 has 15 residues. Trimming left V 6 bases short and J 6 bases short, with 19 bases between. The germline gives CDR1 KGHSH, CDR2 LQKENI. The DNA for the CDR3 is TGTGCCAGCTCCCCCGTAGCCTCGGAGGGGGATACGCAGTATTTT. Translation gives CASSPVASEGDTQYF.

In its sample, this clonotype was seen a few times. The chain joins TRBV6-5 to TRBJ2-2, with D possibly TRBD2 on 5 matching bases. This CDR3 has 15 amino acids. Germline values: CDR1 MNHEY, CDR2 SVGAGI. V lost 3 bases, J lost 2 bases, and 10 bases lay in between. CDR3 amino acids: CASSYSEVNTGELFF. The DNA for the CDR3 is TGTGCCAGCAGTTATAGCGAGGTTAACACCGGGGAGCTGTTTTTT.

There are many counts of this clonotype. The DNA of the CDR3 is TGTGCCAGCAGCAAGATCAGGGGGCAAAAGAGCTCTGGGGCCAACGTCCTGACTTTC. This gives the protein CASSKIRGQKSSGANVLTF. This rearrangement joins TRBV7-9 to TRBJ2-6; 8 bases are shared with TRBD1. The V and J ends lost 5 bases and 0 bases, in that order; junction bases with no gene match: 12. Germline CDR1 is SEHNR and CDR2 is FQNEAQ (reference sequence). The CDR3 runs 19 residues.

Ten or more counts support this clonotype. The V and J genes are TRBV7-9 and TRBJ2-7, with D maybe TRBD2 (6 bases). Trimming pared 4 bases from V and 2 bases from J, leaving 18 bases between. The germline V gene encodes CDR1 SEHNR and CDR2 FQNEAQ (reference sequence). CDR3 length: 16 residues. The chain's CDR3 is CASSWQATRDPYEQYF. CDR3 in DNA: TGTGCCAGCAGCTGGCAAGCAACGCGGGACCCCTACGAGCAGTACTTC.

On this clonotype itself: This clone may be a read error of a much larger clone one base away. The chain has TRBV18 and TRBJ1-1; D remains ambiguous. CDR3 length: 15 amino acids. Germline V gene sequence: CDR1 KGHSH, CDR2 LQKENI. V was shortened by 5 bases and J by 6 bases, with 19 bases between the two germline ends. CDR3 nucleotide sequence: TGTGCCAGCTCATCTACTACAGACCAAAACGCTGAAGCTTTCTTT. It codes for CASSSTTDQNAEAFF.

This clonotype was recorded many times. The chain recombines TRBV6-6 with TRBJ2-7; 7 bases match TRBD1. The germline CDR1 and CDR2 sequences are MNHNY and SVGAGI (reference sequence). The trim removed 4 bases at V and 5 bases at J, leaving 11 bases unmatched. CDR3 size: 15 residues. This chain's CDR3 is CASSSPRQGKDEQYF. CDR3 coding DNA: TGTGCCAGCAGTTCCCCCCGACAGGGCAAGGACGAGCAGTACTTC.

This clonotype was observed at least ten times. The CDR3 nucleotides are TGTGCCAGCGCACGATCTGGGGCCAACGTCCTGACTTTC. The encoded protein is CASARSGANVLTF. The chain links TRBV12-3 or TRBV12-4 to TRBJ2-6, with D uncertain. The CDR3 totals 13 residues. The V and J ends lost 8 bases and 1 base respectively, with 6 bases between them.

This clonotype was detected ten times or more. This CDR3 is CSARGRTGDGYGYTF. CDR3 in DNA: TGCAGTGCTAGGGGACGGACAGGGGATGGCTATGGCTACACCTTC. The chain combines TRBV20-1 with TRBJ1-2; 9 bases are shared with TRBD1. The CDR3 sequence is 15 residues long. Germline V gene lookup returns CDR1 DFQATT and CDR2 SNEGSKA (reference sequence). J gave up 4 bases and V 3 bases, and 9 bases lay outside the gene matches.

This clonotype showed up many times. This rearrangement joins TRBV7-9 to TRBJ1-1; D gene uncertain. CDR1 and CDR2 (germline): SEHNR, FQNEAQ (reference sequence). This CDR3 contains 15 residues. V was shortened by 6 bases and J by 0 bases, with 14 bases between the two germline ends. CDR3 loop: CASRSGEAMNTEAFF. The CDR3 DNA reads TGTGCCAGCAGGAGTGGGGAGGCCATGAACACTGAAGCTTTCTTT.

This clonotype has more than one count but fewer than ten. This chain joins TRBV19 and TRBJ2-1, with D possibly being TRBD2 (5 bases). CDR3 size: 10 residues. Germline V CDR1 and CDR2: LNHDA, SQIVND (reference sequence). This CDR3 reads CAEGGNEQFF. In DNA form, the CDR3 reads TGTGCAGAAGGAGGAAATGAGCAGTTCTTC. The whole variable domain, filled in from reference TRBV19 and TRBJ2-1, reads DGGITQSPKYLFRKEGQNVTLSCEQNLNHDAMYWYRQDPGQGLRLIYYSQIVNDFQKGDIAEGYSVSREKKESFPLTVTSAQKNPTAFYLCAEGGNEQFFGPGTRLTVL.

This clonotype was observed many times. In nucleotides, the CDR3 is TGTGCCAGCAGTCCCGGGACAGTGGAGACCCAGTACTTC. As protein: CASSPGTVETQYF. The chain combines TRBV5-6 with TRBJ2-5, with 7 bases matching TRBD1. Germline V gene data show CDR1 as SGHDT and CDR2 as YYEEEE. J lost 5 bases, V lost 5 bases, and 6 bases had no gene match. The CDR3 extends over 13 amino acids.

There are many counts of this clonotype. The V gene is TRBV19, the J gene TRBJ1-6; tentatively, D is TRBD1 (6 bases). In germline, CDR1 is LNHDA, CDR2 SQIVND (reference sequence). The CDR3 covers 16 residues. Trimming took 7 bases from V and 3 from J, leaving 16 bases between them. CDR3 bases: TGTGCCAGTAATGATGGGACACAGGGCTATAATTCACCCCTCCACTTT. Its protein is CASNDGTQGYNSPLHF.

This clonotype was seen at least ten times. The chain uses TRBV20-1 and TRBJ1-5, with D possibly matching TRBD1 (6 bases). Germline V lookup: CDR1 DFQATT, CDR2 SNEGSKA (reference sequence). The CDR3 length is 15 residues. Trimming stripped 6 bases from V and 1 base from J, with 16 bases between. In nucleotides, the CDR3 is TGCAGTGCCCCGGTTGGGGGCGGCAGCAATCAGCCCCAGCATTTT. This encodes CSAPVGGGSNQPQHF.

This clonotype has more than one count but fewer than ten. This chain links TRBV19 with TRBJ2-6; D remains unclear. Trimming removed 6 bases at V and 4 bases at J, with 13 bases between. Germline-derived CDR1 and CDR2 are LNHDA and SQIVND (reference sequence). The CDR3 is made up of 15 amino acids. This chain's CDR3 is CASRTGPLGANVLTF. The DNA of the CDR3 is TGTGCCAGTAGGACCGGACCCCTAGGGGCCAACGTCCTGACTTTC.

This clonotype was seen repeatedly, ten times or more. This chain uses TRBV11-2 with TRBJ2-7; D uncertain. CDR1 is SGHAT and CDR2 is FQNNGV in the germline V gene. This CDR3 region has 12 residues. Trimming pared 3 bases from V and 4 bases from J, leaving 7 bases between. The CDR3 DNA is TGTGCCAGCAGCTTTGGAGAGTACGAGCAGTACTTC. Its protein is CASSFGEYEQYF.

This clonotype was observed at least ten times. This chain joins TRBV29-1 and TRBJ2-7, with 10 bases identical to TRBD1. V lost 7 bases and J lost 5; bases outside the gene matches: 8. CDR1 and CDR2 from the germline V gene are SQVTM and ANQGSEA. The CDR3 length is 13 residues. The CDR3 region is CSASRGQGDEQYF. CDR3 nucleotide sequence: TGCAGCGCCTCGAGAGGACAGGGGGACGAGCAGTACTTC.

Many counts were recorded for this clonotype. V and J are TRBV20-1 and TRBJ2-7; 7 bases agree with TRBD2. CDR3 size: 15 residues. The V segment lost 5 bases and the J segment 2 bases; nucleotides outside the gene matches: 12. Per germline, CDR1 DFQATT and CDR2 SNEGSKA (reference sequence). The CDR3 is CSASLSSGLAYEQYF. In nucleotides, the CDR3 is TGCAGTGCTTCTCTTTCTAGCGGCCTAGCCTACGAGCAGTACTTC.